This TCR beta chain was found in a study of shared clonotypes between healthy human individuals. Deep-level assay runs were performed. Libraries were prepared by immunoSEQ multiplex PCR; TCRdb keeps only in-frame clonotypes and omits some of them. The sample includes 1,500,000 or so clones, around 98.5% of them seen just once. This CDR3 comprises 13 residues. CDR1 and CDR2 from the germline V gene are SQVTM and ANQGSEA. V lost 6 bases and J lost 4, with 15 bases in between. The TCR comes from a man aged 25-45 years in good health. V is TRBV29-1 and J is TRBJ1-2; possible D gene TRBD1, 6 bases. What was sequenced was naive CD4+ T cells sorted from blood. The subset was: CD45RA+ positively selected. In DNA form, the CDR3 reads TGCAGCGTCCCCTCGACAGGAGCCTATGGCTACACCTTC. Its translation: CSVPSTGAYGYTF.